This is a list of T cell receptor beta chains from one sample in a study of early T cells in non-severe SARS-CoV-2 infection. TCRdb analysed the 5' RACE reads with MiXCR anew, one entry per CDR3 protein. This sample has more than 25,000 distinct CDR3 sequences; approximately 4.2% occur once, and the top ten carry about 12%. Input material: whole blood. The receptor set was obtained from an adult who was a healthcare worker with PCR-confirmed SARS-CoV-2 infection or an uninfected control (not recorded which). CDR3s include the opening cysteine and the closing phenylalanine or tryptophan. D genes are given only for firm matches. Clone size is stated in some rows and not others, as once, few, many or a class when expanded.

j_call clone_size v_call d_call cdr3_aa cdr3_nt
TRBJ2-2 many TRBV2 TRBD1 CASSIVGRDSLTGELFF TGTGCCAGCAGTATAGTGGGTAGGGACAGCCTAACCGGGGAGCTGTTTTTT
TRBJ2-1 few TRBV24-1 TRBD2 CATSLKLSASGGARYNEQFF TGTGCCACCAGTCTTAAGCTTTCGGCTAGCGGGGGGGCGCGGTACAATGAGCAGTTCTTC
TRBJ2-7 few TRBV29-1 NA CSASGFSSYEQYF TGCAGCGCCTCGGGCTTCAGCTCCTACGAGCAGTACTTC
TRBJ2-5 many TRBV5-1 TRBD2 CASSHQGASGQETQYF TGCGCCAGCAGCCATCAAGGGGCTAGCGGCCAAGAGACCCAGTACTTC
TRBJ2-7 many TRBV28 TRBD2 CASSLWGSGKDYEQYF TGTGCCAGCAGTTTATGGGGTAGCGGGAAGGACTACGAGCAGTACTTC
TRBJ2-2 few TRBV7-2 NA CASSLGASGELFF TGTGCCAGCAGCTTGGGGGCTAGCGGGGAGCTGTTTTTT
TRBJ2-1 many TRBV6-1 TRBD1 CASSEAQGTGDEQFF TGTGCCAGCAGTGAAGCGCAGGGGACAGGAGATGAGCAGTTCTTC
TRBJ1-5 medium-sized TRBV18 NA CASSRDSNQPQHF TGTGCCAGCAGCCGGGACAGCAATCAGCCCCAGCATTTT
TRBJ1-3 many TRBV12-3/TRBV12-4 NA CASSLGGNTIYF TGTGCCAGCAGTTTAGGTGGAAACACCATATATTTT
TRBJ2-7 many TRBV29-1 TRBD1 CSASGQGSYEQYF TGCAGCGCTTCGGGACAGGGATCCTACGAGCAGTACTTC
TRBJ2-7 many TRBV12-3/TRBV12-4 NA CASSLRGLHEQYF TGTGCCAGCAGTTTAAGGGGTCTCCACGAGCAGTACTTC
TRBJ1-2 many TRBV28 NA CASSQSGLNYGYGYTF TGTGCCAGCAGTCAGAGTGGTCTAAACTATGGCTATGGCTACACCTTC
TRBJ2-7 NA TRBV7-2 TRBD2 CASSSGGKAGTYEQYF TGTGCCAGCAGCTCCGGGGGGAAGGCCGGGACCTACGAGCAGTACTTC
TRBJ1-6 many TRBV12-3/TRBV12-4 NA CASSPTGYNSPLHF TGTGCCAGCAGCCCGACAGGATATAATTCACCCCTCCACTTT
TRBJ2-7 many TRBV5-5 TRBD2 CASSPRGSSSYEQYF TGTGCCAGCAGCCCGCGGGGGTCCAGCTCCTACGAGCAGTACTTC
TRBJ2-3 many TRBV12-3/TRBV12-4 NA CASSLARRGTDTQYF TGTGCCAGCAGTTTAGCGCGACGGGGCACAGATACGCAGTATTTT
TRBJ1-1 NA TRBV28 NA CASSLAWGWRNTEAFF TGTGCCAGCAGTTTAGCCTGGGGGTGGAGGAACACTGAAGCTTTCTTT
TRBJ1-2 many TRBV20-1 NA CSASGGNYGYTF TGCAGTGCTAGTGGGGGGAACTATGGCTACACCTTC
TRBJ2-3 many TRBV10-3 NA CAISESLTKTDTQYF TGTGCCATCAGTGAGTCGTTGACCAAGACAGATACGCAGTATTTT
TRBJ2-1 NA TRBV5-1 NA CASSAVDSYNEQFF TGCGCCAGCAGCGCGGTCGACTCCTACAATGAGCAGTTCTTC
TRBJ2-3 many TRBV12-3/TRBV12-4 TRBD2 CASSLAGVTDTQYF TGTGCCAGCAGTTTGGCGGGGGTCACAGATACGCAGTATTTT
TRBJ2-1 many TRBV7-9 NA CASSLGISENEQFF TGTGCCAGCAGCTTAGGAATTTCGGAGAATGAGCAGTTCTTC
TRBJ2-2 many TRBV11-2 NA CASSLAVFRARGNTGELFF TGTGCCAGCAGCTTAGCTGTTTTTCGGGCTAGAGGAAACACCGGGGAGCTGTTTTTT
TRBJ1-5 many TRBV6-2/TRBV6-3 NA CASTKKERNQPQHF TGTGCCAGCACCAAAAAGGAACGCAATCAGCCCCAGCATTTT
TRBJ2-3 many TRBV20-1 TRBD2 CSASRGGGSTDTQYF TGCAGTGCTTCTCGCGGCGGGGGGAGCACAGATACGCAGTATTTT
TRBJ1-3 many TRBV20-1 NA CSATGPSGNTIYF TGCAGTGCTACAGGGCCCTCTGGAAACACCATATATTTT
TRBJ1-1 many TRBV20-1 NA CSAYRTSNTEAFF TGCAGTGCTTATCGGACCTCGAACACTGAAGCTTTCTTT
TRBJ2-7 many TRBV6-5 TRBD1 CATGQGSYEQYF TGTGCCACGGGACAGGGTTCCTACGAGCAGTACTTC
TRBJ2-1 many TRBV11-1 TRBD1 CASSPGTGDDEQFF TGTGCCAGCAGCCCTGGGACAGGGGATGATGAGCAGTTCTTC
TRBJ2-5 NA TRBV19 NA CASSMGSDSQETQYF TGTGCCAGTAGTATGGGGTCCGACAGTCAAGAGACCCAGTACTTC
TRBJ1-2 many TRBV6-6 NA CASTPGGGSSIYGYTF TGTGCCAGCACTCCCGGGGGGGGGTCTTCGATATATGGCTACACCTTC
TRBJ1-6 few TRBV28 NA CASVESAGWNSPLHF TGTGCCAGCGTCGAATCCGCAGGGTGGAATTCACCCCTCCACTTT